Listed below are T cell receptor beta chains from one sample, sequenced in a study of cytomegalovirus exposure and HLA in healthy donors. The data were produced by immunoSEQ multiplex PCR, yet TCRdb's version contains in-frame clones alone and is incomplete. This sample has under 140,000 clones, with 65% to 80% found just once. The sample was PBMCs. These receptors originate from an older woman in good health and CMV-seropositive. The CDR3 runs from the conserved cysteine through the conserved F or W. Some rows have no size entry. The others give once, few or many, or a class for an expanded clone.

clone_size v_call cdr3_aa
once TRBV6-4 CASTRGDSGNTIYF
NA TRBV6-6 CASTPSAGSYEQYF
NA TRBV18 CASSLTGGSNQPQHF
NA TRBV9 CASSVALGQDYGYTF
NA TRBV9 CASSEKDSAYGYTF
NA TRBV10-1 CASRTGTSGTYEQYF
NA TRBV18 CASSPNRDTNYGYTF
NA TRBV7-6 CASSLALDRPQHF
NA TRBV5-8 CASSSTALSYNEQFF
NA TRBV29-1 CSVNSGEGYTF
few TRBV4-1 CASSQRGSSLETQYF
NA TRBV27 CASSQTQTGIFSYEQYF
NA TRBV7-3 CASSLQGGPHPYEQYF
NA TRBV5-1 CASSKQGTGVETQYF
NA TRBV7-6 CASSLDLAGGGDTQYF
NA TRBV7-3 CASSSVGVAGETQYF
once TRBV7-9 CASSTTGGFHEQYF
NA TRBV12-5 CASGPHRLRPGLAGLSSYNEQFF
once TRBV5-1 CASSDKGGSLYGYTF
NA TRBV27 CASRGQRYQPQHF
once TRBV7-2 CASSSQGVLGTSSGNTIYF
NA TRBV5-5 CASSLAVDSTYEKLFF
NA TRBV6-1 CASSTGLHGETQYF
NA TRBV6-1 CASSENWTGGGYTF